This passage covers 19 T cell receptor beta chains from one sample sequenced in a study of PD-1 blockade in classical Hodgkin lymphoma. Sequencing used immunoSEQ multiplex PCR; TCRdb keeps in-frame clones, though not all of them. The sample lists around 17,000 clones, around two thirds seen once, with 7.8% in the top ten. Stated time point: cycle 4 day 1 (C4D1), after more than five weeks of nivolumab. Each of the patients experienced relapse following autologous stem cell transplantation, and their brentuximab vedotin exposure differed. This sample comprised peripheral blood mononuclear cells (PBMCs), obtained before the fourth cycle of nivolumab. These receptors were obtained from a human donor with classical Hodgkin lymphoma.

V and J are TRBV19 and TRBJ1-5; tentatively, D is TRBD1 (5 bases). Germline V CDR1 and CDR2: LNHDA, SQIVND (reference sequence). CDR3 length equals 15 residues. V lost 7 bases and J lost 3, with 16 bases in between. The CDR3 DNA reads TGTGCCAGTAAACTATCGGGGGTAGTCAATCAGCCCCAGCATTTT. This encodes CASKLSGVVNQPQHF.

The chain employs TRBV30 and TRBJ1-2, with 7 bases matching TRBD1. With V trimmed by 3 bases and J by 2 bases, 12 bases remained unmatched. CDR1 GTSNPN and CDR2 SVGIG come from the germline V gene (reference sequence). The CDR3 runs 16 residues. In nucleotides, the CDR3 is TGTGCCTGGAGAAGGGGGCAGGCACTCCTGAACTATGGCTACACCTTC. Residues: CAWRRGQALLNYGYTF.

This clone has only a few counts. In nucleotides, the CDR3 is TGTGCCAGTAGTTCTGAAACCCTGAACACTGAAGCTTTCTTT. This sequence encodes CASSSETLNTEAFF. This chain joins TRBV19 and TRBJ1-1; D not resolved. The CDR3 has 14 amino acids. Germline values: CDR1 LNHDA, CDR2 SQIVND (reference sequence). Trimming took 5 bases from V and 0 from J, leaving 10 bases between them.

The chain carries TRBV27 and TRBJ2-3; D gene ambiguous. Germline CDR1 is MNHEY and CDR2 is SMNVEV (reference sequence). Trimming pared 10 bases from V and 1 base from J, leaving 15 bases between. This CDR3 spans 14 amino acids. The chain's CDR3 is CATFDVVRTDTQYF. The CDR3 DNA is TGTGCCACCTTCGACGTGGTACGCACAGATACGCAGTATTTT.

V and J are TRBV7-8 and TRBJ1-1; weak D call: TRBD1 (5 bases). This CDR3 region has 13 residues. CDR1 SGHVS and CDR2 FQNEAQ come from the germline V gene. With 2 bases removed from V and 4 bases from J, the gap between germline ends came to 8 bases. The CDR3 nucleotides are TGTGCCAGCAGCTTAAGAAGGGGCACTGAAGCTTTCTTT. It yields the protein CASSLRRGTEAFF.

V is TRBV5-5 and J is TRBJ1-1; D is uncertain. Per germline, CDR1 SGHKS and CDR2 YYEKEE (reference sequence). The CDR3 sequence is 13 residues long. V was trimmed by 0 bases and J by 5 bases, leaving 8 bases between them. The DNA for the CDR3 is TGTGCCAGCAGCTTGGGAGGAACAACTGAAGCTTTCTTT. This translates into CASSLGGTTEAFF.

The V call is TRBV27, the J call TRBJ1-6, with D possibly being TRBD1 (5 bases). V was cut by 3 bases and J by 6 bases, with 12 bases left in between. This CDR3 is built from 15 residues. Germline CDR1 MNHEY, CDR2 SMNVEV (reference sequence). The CDR3 loop is CASSFGTGGNSPLHF. In DNA, the CDR3 is TGTGCCAGCAGTTTTGGGACCGGAGGTAATTCACCCCTCCACTTT.

V usage is TRBV15 and J usage is TRBJ2-2, with D tentatively TRBD1 (5 bases). The germline gives CDR1 LNHNV, CDR2 YYDKDF (reference sequence). CDR3 length: 17 amino acids. Deletions cut 1 base from V and 3 bases from J, with 15 bases between. CDR3 coding DNA: TGTGCCACCAGCAGAGGAAAAGGGGCCCGGGACACCGGGGAGCTGTTTTTT. It translates to CATSRGKGARDTGELFF.

Concerning this clone itself: One junction end does not reproduce the germline sequence, and a read error may be involved. The chain joins TRBV7-7 to TRBJ2-2; tentative D call: TRBD1 (6 bases). The CDR3 loop spans 16 amino acids. Germline CDR1 and CDR2: SSHAT and FNYEAQ (reference sequence). The CDR3 loop is CASSLGRQVNTGELFF. The CDR3 nucleotides read TGTGCTAGCAGCTTAGGCCGACAGGTGAACACCGGGGAGCTGTTTTTT.

On this clone: In the same sample, other DNA sequences code for this CDR3. The chain uses TRBV27 and TRBJ1-5; D remains unclear. This CDR3 comprises 13 residues. Germline V gene sequence: CDR1 MNHEY, CDR2 SMNVEV (reference sequence). Trimming shortened V by 3 bases and J by 7 bases, and 10 bases separated the two germline ends. CDR3 nucleotides: TGTGCCAGCAGTTTGGTCAGAGGCCAGCCCCAGCATTTT. Its translation: CASSLVRGQPQHF.

This clone has just a few counts. V gene TRBV7-2 combines with J gene TRBJ2-3, with D perhaps given as TRBD1 or TRBD2 (6 bases each). V lost 1 base and J 3 bases, leaving 11 bases between the germline ends. The germline V gene encodes CDR1 SGHTA and CDR2 FQGNSA. The CDR3 covers 15 residues. The CDR3 nucleotides are TGTGCCAGCAGCTTAGAGGGGGGACGGACAGATACGCAGTATTTT. Protein product: CASSLEGGRTDTQYF.

The rearrangement joins TRBV4-2 to TRBJ1-3; D gene uncertain. Germline CDR1 LGHNA, CDR2 YNFKEQ. With 0 bases removed from V and 3 bases from J, the gap between germline ends came to 12 bases. The CDR3 extends over 16 amino acids. The CDR3 DNA follows: TGTGCCAGCAGCCAAGAGGGTAGGGTAGGTGGAAACACCATATATTTT. It specifies CASSQEGRVGGNTIYF.

This clone was detected only a few times. J is TRBJ1-5 and V is TRBV28, with D tentatively TRBD1 (6 bases). The CDR3 has 14 amino acids. The germline gives CDR1 MDHEN, CDR2 SYDVKM. V was clipped by 2 bases and J by 5 bases, with 10 bases between them. The CDR3 reads CASSLQGSHQPQHF. CDR3 in DNA: TGTGCCAGCAGTTTACAGGGGAGCCATCAGCCCCAGCATTTT.

This clone qualifies as medium-sized. The V and J genes are TRBV4-2 and TRBJ2-1; maybe TRBD2 (5 bases). V was clipped by 0 bases and J by 8 bases, with 20 bases between them. The CDR3 is 17 amino acids. Germline V lookup: CDR1 LGHNA, CDR2 YNFKEQ. The CDR3 is CASSQDVIGRGNDEQFF. CDR3 bases: TGTGCCAGCAGCCAAGATGTTATTGGTCGGGGAAACGATGAGCAGTTCTTC.

The chain carries TRBV19 and TRBJ1-1; D is unresolved. Per germline, CDR1 LNHDA and CDR2 SQIVND (reference sequence). V lost 10 bases and J lost 3, with 15 bases in between. The CDR3 runs to 13 residues. CDR3 amino acids: CATAPGSYTEAFF. CDR3 nucleotides: TGTGCCACTGCACCTGGGTCTTACACTGAAGCTTTCTTT.

The chain recombines TRBV28 with TRBJ2-1, with 8 bases fitting TRBD1. V trimming: 5 bases; J trimming: 7 bases; junction bases outside the gene matches: 13. The CDR3 spans 16 residues. Germline CDR1 is MDHEN and CDR2 is SYDVKM. The CDR3: CASSGRTGKSGNEQFF. CDR3 sequence (DNA): TGTGCCAGCAGTGGGCGGACAGGGAAGTCGGGGAATGAGCAGTTCTTC.

CDR3 sequence (DNA): TGCAGCGTTGATTTGGCTAGCGGGTACTACAATGAGCAGTTCTTC. This sequence encodes CSVDLASGYYNEQFF. This sequence joins TRBV29-1 and TRBJ2-1; TRBD2 matches 8 bases. Germline loops: CDR1 SQVTM, CDR2 ANQGSEA. V lost 3 bases, J lost 3 bases, and 7 bases stayed unmatched. The CDR3 contains 15 residues.

In DNA, the CDR3 is TGTGCCAGTAGTATTGGATTCCGGGAGCAGTTCTTC. Residues: CASSIGFREQFF. The rearrangement links TRBV19 to TRBJ2-1; no reliable D call. The ends were cut back, 3 bases at V and 10 bases at J, with 10 bases in the middle. Germline loops: CDR1 LNHDA, CDR2 SQIVND (reference sequence). This CDR3 contains 12 residues.

This clone has more than one count but fewer than ten. Other nucleotide sequences in the sample specify the same CDR3. The chain combines TRBV29-1 with TRBJ2-3; no clear D gene. Trimming took 6 bases from V and 2 from J, leaving 3 bases between them. The CDR3 has 10 amino acids. Germline CDR1 reads SQVTM; CDR2 reads ANQGSEA. This chain's CDR3 is CSVDTDTQYF. The CDR3 DNA sequence: TGCAGCGTGGACACAGATACGCAGTATTTT.